This T cell receptor beta chain was recovered during a study of T cells in Graves' hyperthyroidism and ophthalmopathy. Overall study context: Before treatment of any kind, peripheral blood was taken at initial diagnosis.

Patients were excluded for uncontrolled infection, other autoimmune disease, pregnancy or lactation. Amplification of TCR beta CDR3 regions was performed using RNA transcripts as template. A first-round RT-PCR of the TCR CDR3 used the HTBI primer set. TCRdb reanalysed the multiplex PCR reads using MiXCR and keeps one entry per CDR3 protein. Of about half a million distinct CDR3 sequences listed, roughly a sixth are singletons. Overall study results and limits: Ophthalmopathy was predicted by the model a median of around 5.9 months ahead of onset. Researchers found most expanded thyroid clonotypes above 0.001 in blood as well.

The CDR3 has 14 amino acids. The V and J ends lost 4 bases and 1 base respectively, with 13 bases between them. Per the germline V gene, CDR1 is DFQATT and CDR2 is SNEGSKA (reference sequence). This clonotype was detected many times. Antigen unknown. The genes are TRBV20-1 and TRBJ1-1; TRBD1 might be the D (6 bases). Source material: blood. This clonotype was sampled from a woman aged 25 to 39 with Graves' ophthalmopathy. CDR3 nucleotides: TGCAGTGCTATCAGTGGGACATCGAACACTGAAGCTTTCTTT. Translated: CSAISGTSNTEAFF.